This T cell receptor beta chain was recovered during a study of blood T cell repertoires in COVID-19 (dated by TCRdb to 2019 to 2021). General notes on the study: Collaborator samples came from the United States, Italy and Spain and covered acute and convalescent phases of COVID-19. The prospective study material was composed of cDNA or gDNA derived from T cells, B-cell-depleted T cells, or PBMCs. Subjects who had been exposed to COVID-19, were actively infected with it, or had recovered from it provided the deeply sampled blood TCRbeta repertoires that made up the dataset. The repertoires were released in a freely available public database meant as a resource for research on the immune response to SARS-CoV-2. The samples were drawn from two sources: the first 160 participants of the ongoing ImmuneRACE study, and fewer than 1,500 subjects contributed by 6 global collaborators. Sample metadata almost always included a de-identified subject ID, COVID-19 status, age in years and sex. Where available, HLA class I and class II types were obtained from metadata supplied by the sample provider rather than from assay-based typing.

Study-level results and caveats: The amount of clinical and demographic metadata varied by source and participant and was provided uncurated.

TCRbeta CDR3 regions were amplified from genomic DNA by means of the immunoSEQ Assay, a bias-controlled multiplex PCR. The study's own analysis went as follows. The number of nucleated cells in each sample was estimated from the amplification of reference gene primers within the assay. To quantify the absolute abundance of each unique TCRbeta CDR3 rearrangement, sequence reads were collapsed and filtered. For each sample, productive Simpson clonality was calculated as the square root of Simpson's diversity index over productive rearrangements. This is the immuneACCESS table as TCRdb keeps it, with only in-frame sequences that have V and J called. A part of the clones is gone; compared with another copy, unresolved V genes explain less than half, and the rest is unexplained. From that table come the V and J calls and clone size; the DNA was used to work out D and trimming. The sample data list about 160,000 clones, and over 65% of these were observed just once. In total, the top ten clones hold roughly 2.2% of the sample.

Each collaborating institution followed its own protocols to collect whole blood in K2EDTA tubes. For TCRbeta analysis, collaborators shipped samples as frozen whole blood, isolated PBMCs, or DNA extracted from either of those sample types. Worth noting for this clone: It has no known antigen specificity. The record has no base qualities; no much larger clone is one base away.

V lost 2 bases and J lost 1 base, and the count of bases not matched to a germline gene is 5. The cysteine opens and the phenylalanine closes a CDR3 of 16 amino acids. Kept here is only the CDR3 DNA, which spans 48 bases and is read in frame from base 1. In the germline V gene, CDR1 corresponds to MNHNS and CDR2 to SASEGT. Material: peripheral blood. The receptor was isolated from an older man with acute or convalescent COVID-19. The sequence is built from TRBV6-1 and TRBJ2-5; the junction holds 9 bases that match TRBD2. The CDR3 in this case is CASSESPSGAQETQYF. The DNA sequence reads TGTGCCAGCAGTGAATCTCCTAGCGGGGCCCAAGAGACCCAGTACTTC.